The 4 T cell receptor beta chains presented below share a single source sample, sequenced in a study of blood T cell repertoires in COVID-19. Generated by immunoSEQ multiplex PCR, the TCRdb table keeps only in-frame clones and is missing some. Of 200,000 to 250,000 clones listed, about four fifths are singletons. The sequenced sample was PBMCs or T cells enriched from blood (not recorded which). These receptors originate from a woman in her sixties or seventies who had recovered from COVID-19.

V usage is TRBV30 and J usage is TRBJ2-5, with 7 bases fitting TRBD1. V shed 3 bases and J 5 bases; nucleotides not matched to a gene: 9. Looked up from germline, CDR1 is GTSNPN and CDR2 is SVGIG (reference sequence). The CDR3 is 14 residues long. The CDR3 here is CAWSHKGAEETQYF. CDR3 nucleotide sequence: TGTGCCTGGAGCCATAAGGGGGCAGAGGAGACCCAGTACTTC. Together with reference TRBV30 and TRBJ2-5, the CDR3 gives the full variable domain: SQTIHQWPATLVQPVGSPLSLECTVEGTSNPNLYWYRQAAGRGLQLLFYSVGIGQISSEVPQNLSASRPQDRQFILSSKKLLLSDSGFYLCAWSHKGAEETQYFGPGTRLLVL.

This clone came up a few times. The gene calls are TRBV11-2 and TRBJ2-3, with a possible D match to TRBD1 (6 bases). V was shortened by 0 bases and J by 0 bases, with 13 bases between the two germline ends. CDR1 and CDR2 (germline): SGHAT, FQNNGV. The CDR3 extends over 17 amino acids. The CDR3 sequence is CASSLEGTYTSTDTQYF. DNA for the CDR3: TGTGCCAGCAGCTTAGAGGGGACATATACTAGCACAGATACGCAGTATTTT.

The CDR3 nucleotides read TGTGCCAGCAGCCGTACGGGGAGGGACCAAGAGACCCAGTACTTC. This gives the protein CASSRTGRDQETQYF. V gene TRBV4-2 combines with J gene TRBJ2-5; 7 bases are a match to TRBD2. The CDR3 spans 15 residues. Germline loops: CDR1 LGHNA, CDR2 YNFKEQ. The V gene end was trimmed by 4 bases and the J gene end by 0 bases; junction bases not matched to a gene: 5.

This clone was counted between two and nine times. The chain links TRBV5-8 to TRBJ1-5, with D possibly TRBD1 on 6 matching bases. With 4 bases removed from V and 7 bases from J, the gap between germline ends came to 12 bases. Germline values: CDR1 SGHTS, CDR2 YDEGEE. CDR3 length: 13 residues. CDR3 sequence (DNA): TGTGCCAGCAGCCTAGGGACACCCCAGCCCCAGCATTTT. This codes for CASSLGTPQPQHF. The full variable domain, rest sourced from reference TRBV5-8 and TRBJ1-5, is EAGVTQSPTHLIKTRGQQATLRCSPISGHTSVYWYQQALGLGLQFLLWYDEGEERNRGNFPPRFSGRQFPNYSSELNVNALELEDSALYLCASSLGTPQPQHFGDGTRLSIL.